These 12 T cell receptor beta chains share one sample of origin, sequenced in a study of beta chain features in type 1 diabetes. Study-level points and caveats: Shortening of TCRB CDR3s, moderate but significant, appeared in all four CD4+ subsets of Type 1 diabetes patients.

Reverse transcribing all isolated RNA meant expressed TCRB transcripts were sequenced. TCRdb's copy holds only in-frame clones and misses some; the assay was immunoSEQ multiplex PCR. The table records about 340,000 clones, less than 15% of them present only once. No cognate antigen is known for these TCRs. The sample consisted of naive CD4+ T cells from blood. These receptors all come from a woman aged 18-29 years with type 1 diabetes.

This clone was observed a few times. CDR3: CASSFGQGAADTQYF. CDR3 in DNA: TGTGCCAGCAGTTTTGGACAGGGGGCGGCAGATACGCAGTATTTT. The chain employs TRBV7-9 and TRBJ2-3, with 11 positions matching TRBD1. Losses at the gene ends were 6 bases for V and 4 bases for J; bases not matched to a gene: 6. CDR1 and CDR2 (germline): SEHNR, FQNEAQ (reference sequence). This CDR3 comprises 15 residues. Filled out from reference TRBV7-9 and TRBJ2-3, the complete variable domain reads DTGVSQNPRHKITKRGQNVTFRCDPISEHNRLYWYRQTLGQGPEFLTYFQNEAQLEKSRLLSDRFSAERPKGSFSTLEIQRTEQGDSAMYLCASSFGQGAADTQYFGPGTRLTVL.

This sequence joins TRBV4-3 and TRBJ1-2; 9 positions match TRBD1. Losses at the gene ends were 4 bases for V and 8 bases for J; bases not matched to a gene: 11. From germline, CDR1 is LGHNA and CDR2 YSLEER. This CDR3 spans 15 amino acids. The CDR3 nucleotides are TGCGCCAGCAGCCGAACGGACAGGGGTTTAGGGGGCTACACCTTC. It yields the protein CASSRTDRGLGGYTF.

Only a few counts were recorded for this clone. The chain carries TRBV20-1 and TRBJ2-1; TRBD2 is a possible D gene (6 bases). Trimming pared 1 base from V and 13 bases from J, leaving 11 bases between. This CDR3 contains 11 residues. Looked up from germline, CDR1 is DFQATT and CDR2 is SNEGSKA (reference sequence). The chain's CDR3 is CSARAGDGQFF. CDR3 nucleotides: TGCAGTGCTAGAGCGGGGGATGGCCAGTTCTTC.

This clone has only a few counts. The chain is built from TRBV7-9 and TRBJ2-6, with D uncertain. This CDR3 region has 13 residues. The V and J ends lost 4 bases and 3 bases respectively, with 4 bases between them. The V gene's germline CDR1 is SEHNR and CDR2 FQNEAQ (reference sequence). This chain's CDR3 is CASSSNGANVLTF. For the CDR3, the DNA is TGTGCCAGCAGCTCCAATGGGGCCAACGTCCTGACTTTC.

Regarding this clone: Other DNA sequences in this sample translate to the same CDR3. The V gene is TRBV7-9, the J gene TRBJ1-2; a weak D match, TRBD1 (6 bases). Per germline, CDR1 SEHNR and CDR2 FQNEAQ (reference sequence). The CDR3 is made up of 13 amino acids. The V gene lost 5 bases and the J gene lost 2 bases, with 9 bases spanning the gap. The CDR3 here is CASSPQGNYGYTF. Here the CDR3 DNA reads TGTGCCAGCAGCCCCCAGGGGAACTATGGCTACACCTTC.

This clone was counted only a few times. The V and J genes are TRBV29-1 and TRBJ1-2, with D unclear. This CDR3 spans 11 amino acids. V lost 6 bases and J 5 bases, leaving 10 bases between the germline ends. The germline V gene encodes CDR1 SQVTM and CDR2 ANQGSEA. CDR3 sequence reads: CSVTYRYGYTF. The CDR3 nucleotides read TGCAGCGTGACATACAGATATGGCTACACCTTC.

This chain joins TRBV27 and TRBJ2-7; D is perhaps TRBD2 (5 bases). From germline, CDR1 is MNHEY and CDR2 SMNVEV (reference sequence). The CDR3 consists of 15 residues. Trimming took 2 bases from V and 0 from J, leaving 11 bases between them. CDR3 in amino acids: CASSLRGLSSYEQYF. The CDR3 DNA follows: TGTGCCAGCAGTTTAAGAGGGCTGAGCTCCTACGAGCAGTACTTC.

The gene calls are TRBV5-1 and TRBJ1-1, with TRBD1 identical over 10 bases. Trimming cost V 3 bases and J 0 bases; bases outside gene matches: 2. Looked up from germline, CDR1 is SGHRS and CDR2 is YFSETQ. This CDR3 has 15 amino acids. Written as DNA, the CDR3 is TGCGCCAGCAGCTGGACAGGGGGATTGAACACTGAAGCTTTCTTT. It encodes CASSWTGGLNTEAFF.

The V call is TRBV2, the J call TRBJ1-1; D not resolved. CDR1 is SNHLY and CDR2 is FYNNEI in the germline V gene. Trimming shortened V by 8 bases and J by 1 base, and 2 bases separated the two germline ends. This CDR3 contains 10 residues. This CDR3 is CASRNTEAFF. The CDR3 bases are TGTGCCAGCCGGAACACTGAAGCTTTCTTT.

About this clone: Other DNA sequences in the same sample also yield this CDR3. This chain links TRBV5-1 with TRBJ1-5; tentative D call: TRBD1 (5 bases). Per germline, CDR1 SGHRS and CDR2 YFSETQ. This CDR3 contains 14 residues. Between the trimmed V and J ends, which lost 0 bases and 5 bases, there was a span of 9 bases. CDR3 bases: TGCGCCAGCAGCTTGGCCGGGGGGGATCAGCCCCAGCATTTT. Translated: CASSLAGGDQPQHF.

The chain employs TRBV7-2 and TRBJ2-1; 9 positions match TRBD2. Germline V gene lookup returns CDR1 SGHTA and CDR2 FQGNSA. The CDR3 is 14 residues long. V was clipped by 5 bases and J by 5 bases; unmatched bases: 4. Here the CDR3 reads CASSPRTSDNEQFF. CDR3 bases: TGTGCCAGCAGCCCCCGGACTAGCGACAATGAGCAGTTCTTC.

The chain has TRBV4-1 and TRBJ2-2; D perhaps matches TRBD2 (5 bases). Per germline, CDR1 MGHRA and CDR2 YSYEKL. V gave up 2 bases and J gave up 7 bases, with 11 bases separating them. CDR3 length: 14 amino acids. CDR3 in amino acids: CASSQNPSGGELFF. As DNA, the CDR3 is TGCGCCAGCAGCCAAAATCCCAGCGGCGGGGAGCTGTTTTTT.